This TCR beta chain was observed in a study of blood T cells in healthy people across ages. The wider study: There was about one barcoded beta molecule captured by template switching per two T cells. Overall study results and limits: Per-million-T-cell TCR beta diversity fell roughly linearly with age. Naive T cell percentage showed a strong correlation with TCR beta diversity. Among long-lived donors, naive CD4+ cells were more numerous and diversity higher than in aged donors.

A J-beta primer mix and a sample-barcoded 5' primer were used in a second PCR of about 6 to 12 cycles. TCRdb fed the 5' RACE reads into MiXCR, producing one record per CDR3 protein. In the table there are around 1,700,000 distinct CDR3 sequences, roughly 27% of which are singletons. Germline CDR1 reads MNHEY; CDR2 reads SVGAGI. CDR3 length equals 12 residues. Trimming pared 8 bases from V and 2 bases from J, leaving 10 bases between. Regarding this clonotype: Its antigen is undetermined.

This chain connects TRBV6-5 to TRBJ2-7; D is uncertain. Sequenced material: blood. The origin of this receptor is a woman aged 25 to 39 in good health. CDR3 nucleotides: TGTGCCAGCGGCCGTTCCACCTACGAGCAGTACTTC. Translation gives CASGRSTYEQYF.